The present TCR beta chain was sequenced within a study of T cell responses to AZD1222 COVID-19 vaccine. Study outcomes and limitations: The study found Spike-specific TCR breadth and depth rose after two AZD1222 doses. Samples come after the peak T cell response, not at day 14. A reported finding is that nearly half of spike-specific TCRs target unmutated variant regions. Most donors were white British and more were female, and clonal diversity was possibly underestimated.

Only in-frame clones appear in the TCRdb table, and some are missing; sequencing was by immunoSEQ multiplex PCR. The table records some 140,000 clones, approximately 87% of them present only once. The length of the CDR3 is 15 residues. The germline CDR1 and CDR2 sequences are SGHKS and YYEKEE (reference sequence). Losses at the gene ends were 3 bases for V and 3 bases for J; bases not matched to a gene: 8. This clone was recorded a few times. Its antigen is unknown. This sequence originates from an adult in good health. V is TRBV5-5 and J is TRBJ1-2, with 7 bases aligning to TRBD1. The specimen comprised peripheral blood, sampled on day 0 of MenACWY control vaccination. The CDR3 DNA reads TGTGCCAGCAGCTGGCGGGACAGAGCAGACTATGGCTACACCTTC. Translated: CASSWRDRADYGYTF.